This T cell receptor (beta chain) was obtained from a study of CD8 T cells in ankylosing spondylitis. 5'-RACE, quantitative and with molecular barcodes, yielded the TCR beta libraries. TCRdb analysed the 5' RACE reads with MiXCR anew, one entry per CDR3 protein. The table lists some 130,000 distinct CDR3 sequences, 6% to 8% of them singletons, with 9.5% to 15% in the top ten. This clonotype was detected many times. The antigen is undetermined. The study, taken as a whole, reports: Reports say disease-linked clones showed up significantly more in matched ankylosing spondylitis synovial fluid. There was a TCR beta motif, made of several highly homologous variants, that appeared characteristic of ankylosing spondylitis blood.

J lost 4 bases, V lost 3 bases, and 6 bases had no gene match. This CDR3 is 15 amino acids long. Germline V gives CDR1 MNHEY, CDR2 SMNVEV (reference sequence). What was sequenced was blood, either unsorted or a sorted T cell fraction (not recorded which). The chain employs TRBV27 and TRBJ1-2, with 9 bases aligning to TRBD1. The TCR comes from a female donor with ankylosing spondylitis or in good health (not recorded which). The CDR3 DNA reads as TGTGCCAGCAGTTTTAGGGGACAGGGCGGCTATGGCTACACCTTC. Translating gives CASSFRGQGGYGYTF.